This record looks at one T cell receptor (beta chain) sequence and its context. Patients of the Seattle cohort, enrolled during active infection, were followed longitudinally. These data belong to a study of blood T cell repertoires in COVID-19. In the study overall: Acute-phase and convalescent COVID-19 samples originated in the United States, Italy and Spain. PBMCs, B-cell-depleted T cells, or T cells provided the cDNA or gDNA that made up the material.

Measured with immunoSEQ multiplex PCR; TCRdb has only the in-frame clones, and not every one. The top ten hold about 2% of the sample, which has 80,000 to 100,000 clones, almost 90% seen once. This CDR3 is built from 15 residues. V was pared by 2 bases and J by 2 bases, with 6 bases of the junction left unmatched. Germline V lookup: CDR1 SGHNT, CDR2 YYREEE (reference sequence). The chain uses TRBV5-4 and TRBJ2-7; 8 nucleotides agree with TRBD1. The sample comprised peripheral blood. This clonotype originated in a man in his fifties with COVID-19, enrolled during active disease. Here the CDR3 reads CASSLSGTGTYEQYF. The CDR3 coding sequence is TGTGCCAGCAGCTTATCCGGGACAGGAACCTACGAGCAGTACTTC.